Given below is one T cell receptor (beta chain) in context. These data are taken from a study of CD8 T cells in Susac syndrome. An amount of RNA that ranged from roughly 0.45 to 1 ug was reverse transcribed with random hexamers. TCRdb redid the calling of the immunoSEQ multiplex PCR reads with MiXCR, one entry per CDR3 protein. The data contain a few hundred thousand distinct CDR3 sequences, approximately 95% of them singletons. CDR3 length: 15 residues. Looked up from germline, CDR1 is PRHDT and CDR2 is FYEKMQ (reference sequence). V trimming: 0 bases; J trimming: 6 bases; junction bases outside the gene matches: 7. CD8+ and CD4+ T cells from blood underwent TCR beta sequencing. Negative isolation yielded CD8+ and CD4+ T cells; FACS enriched TEMRA cells.

The chain carries TRBV13 and TRBJ1-1; 7 bases map to TRBD1. The sequence came from a human donor with multiple sclerosis. The sequencing sample was made of CD4+ T cells from PBMCs. The CDR3 loop is CASSLGGRQGAEAFF. DNA of the CDR3: TGTGCCAGCAGCTTAGGAGGCCGGCAGGGGGCTGAAGCTTTCTTT. The variable domain in full, completed from reference TRBV13 and TRBJ1-1, reads AAGVIQSPRHLIKEKRETATLKCYPIPRHDTVYWYQQGPGQDPQFLISFYEKMQSDKGSIPDRFSAQQFSDYHSELNMSSLELGDSALYFCASSLGGRQGAEAFFGQGTRLTVV.